This T cell receptor (beta chain) appears in the sequencing data of a study of T cell responses to AZD1222 COVID-19 vaccine. The junction had 7 bases not matched to a gene; V was cut back by 5 bases and J by 8 bases. Per the germline V gene, CDR1 is SGHRS and CDR2 is YFSETQ. The CDR3 spans 13 residues. As concerns this clone: Its antigen is as yet unknown.

Measured with immunoSEQ multiplex PCR; TCRdb has only the in-frame clones, and not every one. This sample has 120,000 to 150,000 clones, with more than 70% found just once. General observations from the study: Spike-specific TCR breadth and depth both grew after two AZD1222 doses.

The TCR sequence derives from an adult in good health. The V gene is TRBV5-1, the J gene TRBJ1-3; TRBD1 matches 7 bases. Sequencing used peripheral blood, obtained on day 0 of AZD1222 vaccination. CDR3 in amino acids: CASRPGQADTIYF. The CDR3 DNA is TGCGCCAGCAGACCCGGACAGGCGGACACCATATATTTT.